This T cell receptor beta chain originates from a study of T cells after yellow fever vaccination. This clonotype was seen many times. Its antigen remains unidentified. General observations from the study: Few clonotypes appeared in both CD4 and CD8 compartments. When the response was secondary, it was weaker but reached its peak faster, day 5 versus 15.

Production of TCR cDNA was by 5'RACE template switching, which also added a universal primer site and UMIs. Each CDR3 protein is one row after TCRdb ran MiXCR on the 5' RACE reads. The sample contains tens of thousands of distinct CDR3 sequences, approximately 6.5% of which appear only once. The CDR3 runs 15 residues. Per the germline V gene, CDR1 is DFQATT and CDR2 is SNEGSKA (reference sequence). V was clipped by 3 bases and J by 4 bases, with 16 bases between them. The sequence came from a man in his late teens or twenties who received the YFV17D yellow fever vaccine. V and J are TRBV20-1 and TRBJ2-1; possible D gene TRBD1, 6 bases. The sequencing here drew on CD8+ T cells sorted from PBMCs, taken more than 4 days after the first yellow fever vaccination. CDR3 DNA: TGCAGTGCTAGGCAAACAGGGACCGAATACAATGAGCAGTTCTTC. It codes for CSARQTGTEYNEQFF.